This T cell receptor beta chain emerged from a study of beta chain features in type 1 diabetes. A few counts support this clone. What it binds is unknown. The germline gives CDR1 SEHNR, CDR2 FQNEAQ (reference sequence). Unmatched junction bases numbered 3, after V lost 5 bases and J lost 5 bases. The CDR3 totals 14 residues. Expressed TCRB transcripts were sequenced because the entire RNA isolate underwent reverse transcription. TCRdb's table, derived via immunoSEQ multiplex PCR, lists solely in-frame clones and lacks some. The sample lists 400,000 to 600,000 clones; 30% were seen once. Study findings and constraints: There were fewer insertions and more deletions at the VDJ junctions of type 1 diabetes patients. A closer apparent resemblance between naive, central memory and Treg TCRB repertoires was seen in patients than in healthy donors. Across all four CD4+ subsets, people with type 1 diabetes showed modestly shorter TCRB CDR3s.

The single heparinised draw taken from each donor contained 90 to 150 mL of blood on average. What was sequenced was naive CD4+ T cells from blood. The sequence was collected from a young man in good health. The V and J genes are TRBV7-9 and TRBJ2-7, with 13 bases fitting TRBD2. CDR3 DNA sequence: TGTGCCAGCAGCCTGACTAGCGGGAGGAACGAGCAGTACTTC. It translates to CASSLTSGRNEQYF.